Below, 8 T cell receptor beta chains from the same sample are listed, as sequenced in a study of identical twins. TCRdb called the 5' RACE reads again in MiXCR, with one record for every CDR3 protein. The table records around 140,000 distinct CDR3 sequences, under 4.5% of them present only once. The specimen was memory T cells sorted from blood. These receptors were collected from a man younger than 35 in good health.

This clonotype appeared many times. This CDR3 reads CASSAATGGPGEQFF. CDR3 nucleotides: TGTGCCAGCAGTGCCGCAACGGGAGGGCCTGGTGAGCAGTTCTTC. The genes are TRBV6-1 and TRBJ2-1; TRBD2 matches at 8 bases. CDR3 length: 15 residues. V lost 4 bases to trimming and J lost 9 bases; unmatched junction nucleotides: 11. Germline V gene lookup returns CDR1 MNHNS and CDR2 SASEGT.

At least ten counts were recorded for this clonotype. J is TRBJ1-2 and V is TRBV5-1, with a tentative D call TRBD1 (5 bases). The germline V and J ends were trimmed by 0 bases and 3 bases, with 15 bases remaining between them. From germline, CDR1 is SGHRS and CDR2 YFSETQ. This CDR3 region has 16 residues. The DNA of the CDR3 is TGCGCCAGCAGCTTGGGGCGAGGGACCGCCGACTATGGCTACACCTTC. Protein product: CASSLGRGTADYGYTF.

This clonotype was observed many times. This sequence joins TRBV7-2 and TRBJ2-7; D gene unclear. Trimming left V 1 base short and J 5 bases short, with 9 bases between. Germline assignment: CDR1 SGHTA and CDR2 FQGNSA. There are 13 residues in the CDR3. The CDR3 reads CASSLVRVDEQYF. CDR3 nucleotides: TGTGCCAGCAGCTTAGTTAGGGTCGACGAGCAGTACTTC.

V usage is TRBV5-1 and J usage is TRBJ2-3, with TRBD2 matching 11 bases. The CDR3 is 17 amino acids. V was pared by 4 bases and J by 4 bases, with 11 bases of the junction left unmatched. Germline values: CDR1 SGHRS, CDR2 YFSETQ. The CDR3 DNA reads TGCGCCAGCAGCCAAGGACTAGCGGGTTTAGGGTCAGATACGCAGTATTTT. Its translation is CASSQGLAGLGSDTQYF.

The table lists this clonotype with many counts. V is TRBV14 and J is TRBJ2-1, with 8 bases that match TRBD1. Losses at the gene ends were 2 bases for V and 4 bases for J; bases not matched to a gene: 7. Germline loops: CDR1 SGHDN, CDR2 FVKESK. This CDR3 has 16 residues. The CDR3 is CASSQWPRTGYNEQFF. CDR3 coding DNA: TGTGCCAGCAGCCAATGGCCGAGGACAGGGTACAATGAGCAGTTCTTC.

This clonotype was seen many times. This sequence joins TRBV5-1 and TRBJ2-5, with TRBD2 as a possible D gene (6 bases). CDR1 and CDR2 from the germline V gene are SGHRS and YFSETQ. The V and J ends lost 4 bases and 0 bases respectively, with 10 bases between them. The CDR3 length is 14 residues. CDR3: CASSNPGDQETQYF. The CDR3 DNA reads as TGCGCCAGCAGCAATCCGGGGGACCAAGAGACCCAGTACTTC.

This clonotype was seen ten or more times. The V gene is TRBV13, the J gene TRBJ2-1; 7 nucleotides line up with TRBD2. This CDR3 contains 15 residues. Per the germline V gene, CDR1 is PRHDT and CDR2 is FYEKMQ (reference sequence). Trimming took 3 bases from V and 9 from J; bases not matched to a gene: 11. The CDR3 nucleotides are TGTGCCAGCAGCTTCGGGGGGAGGGCCGTATTTGAGCAGTTCTTC. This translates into CASSFGGRAVFEQFF. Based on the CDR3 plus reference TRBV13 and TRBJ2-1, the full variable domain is AAGVIQSPRHLIKEKRETATLKCYPIPRHDTVYWYQQGPGQDPQFLISFYEKMQSDKGSIPDRFSAQQFSDYHSELNMSSLELGDSALYFCASSFGGRAVFEQFFGPGTRLTVL.

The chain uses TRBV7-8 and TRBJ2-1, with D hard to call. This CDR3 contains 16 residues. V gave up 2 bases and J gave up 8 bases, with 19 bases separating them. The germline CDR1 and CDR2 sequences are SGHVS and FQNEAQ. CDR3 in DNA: TGTGCCAGCAGCTTACGTGGGCGAACCCCGGTGGATGAGCAGTTCTTC. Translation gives CASSLRGRTPVDEQFF.